What follows is one TCR beta chain and its context. As yet, its antigen is unknown. This CDR3 is built from 16 residues. Germline V gene data show CDR1 as SNHLY and CDR2 as FYNNEI. Losses at the gene ends were 5 bases for V and 5 bases for J; bases not matched to a gene: 10. The study reverse transcribed the entire isolated RNA, so it sequenced expressed TCRB transcripts. Libraries were prepared by immunoSEQ multiplex PCR; TCRdb keeps only in-frame clonotypes and omits some of them. The profile covers 150,000 to 200,000 clones, with roughly 8% appearing a single time and under 0.55% taken by the ten largest. The data originate from a study of beta chain features in type 1 diabetes. Whole-study findings and limits: A moderate, significant TCRB CDR3 shortening appeared in type 1 diabetes across four CD4+ subsets.

The TCR was taken from a man aged 18-30 years with type 1 diabetes. V is TRBV2 and J is TRBJ2-2; 8 bases align to TRBD2. Sequenced material: central memory CD4+ T cells from blood. The CDR3 DNA reads TGTGCCAGCAGTCCACCGGAGCAGCGGGGGACCGGGGAGCTGTTTTTT. Residues: CASSPPEQRGTGELFF.